A single sample is the source of the 32 T cell receptor beta chains below, sequenced in a study of shared clonotypes between healthy human individuals. CD45RO-negative, CCR7-positively selected cells formed the naive CD8 fraction, excluding terminally differentiated effector memory CD45RA+ cells. Using immunoSEQ multiplex PCR, the repertoire was profiled, and TCRdb retains in-frame clones only, with some absent. The sample gives about 820,000 clones, nearly 95% of which show up once; 24% is in the top ten. The sample was naive CD8+ T cells sorted from blood. The receptors originated from a man aged 25 to 45 in good health.

The genes are TRBV13 and TRBJ2-1; TRBD1 aligns across 10 bases. The CDR3 runs to 15 residues. The V gene's germline CDR1 is PRHDT and CDR2 FYEKMQ (reference sequence). The J segment lost 3 bases and the V segment lost 3 bases, leaving 2 bases of the junction unmatched. CDR3 residues: CASSLGTGVYNEQFF. The CDR3 region has the DNA TGTGCCAGCAGCTTGGGGACAGGGGTCTACAATGAGCAGTTCTTC. The whole variable domain, filled in from reference TRBV13 and TRBJ2-1, reads AAGVIQSPRHLIKEKRETATLKCYPIPRHDTVYWYQQGPGQDPQFLISFYEKMQSDKGSIPDRFSAQQFSDYHSELNMSSLELGDSALYFCASSLGTGVYNEQFFGPGTRLTVL.

For the CDR3, the DNA is TGTGCCAGCAGCTCCCCCGGCGGAGCGATCACCGGGGAGCTGTTTTTT. It translates to CASSSPGGAITGELFF. V gene TRBV7-9 combines with J gene TRBJ2-2; no clear D. CDR1 and CDR2 (germline): SEHNR, FQNEAQ (reference sequence). This CDR3 is built from 16 residues. With 4 bases removed from V and 4 bases from J, the gap between germline ends came to 16 bases.

The chain combines TRBV6-6 with TRBJ2-7; 9 bases agree with TRBD2. After removal of 5 bases from V and 0 bases from J, the junction contained 5 bases not matched to a gene. CDR1 is MNHNY and CDR2 is SVGAGI in the germline V gene (reference sequence). The CDR3 sequence is 15 residues long. The chain's CDR3 is CASSALAGASYEQYF. The CDR3 DNA reads as TGTGCCAGCAGTGCTTTAGCGGGAGCCTCCTACGAGCAGTACTTC.

The genes are TRBV28 and TRBJ2-7; 8 bases align to TRBD1. Germline V lookup: CDR1 MDHEN, CDR2 SYDVKM. This CDR3 comprises 14 residues. With V trimmed by 6 bases and J by 2 bases, 6 bases remained unmatched. CDR3 DNA: TGTGCCAGCAGCCACAGGGGGAGGACCTACGAGCAGTACTTC. It is translated as CASSHRGRTYEQYF. The full variable domain, completed using reference TRBV28 and TRBJ2-7, is DVKVTQSSRYLVKRTGEKVFLECVQDMDHENMFWYRQDPGLGLRLIYFSYDVKMKEKGDIPEGYSVSREKKERFSLILESASTNQTSMYLCASSHRGRTYEQYFGPGTRLTVT.

This chain connects TRBV4-1 to TRBJ2-1; D not certain. Looked up from germline, CDR1 is MGHRA and CDR2 is YSYEKL. CDR3 length: 15 residues. The V end lost 3 bases, the J end lost 7 bases, and 16 bases lay between the germline ends. The CDR3 nucleotides are TGCGCCAGCAGCCAGGTAACGGGTATTTGGAATGAGCAGTTCTTC. Translating it yields CASSQVTGIWNEQFF.

This chain connects TRBV11-3 to TRBJ2-2; the match to TRBD1 covers 7 bases. In germline, CDR1 is SGHNT, CDR2 YENEEA. The CDR3 is 16 amino acids. The V gene end was trimmed by 6 bases and the J gene end by 1 base; junction bases not matched to a gene: 8. Here the CDR3 reads CASSHRDSENTGELFF. CDR3 bases: TGTGCCAGCAGTCACCGGGACAGCGAGAACACCGGGGAGCTGTTTTTT.

The chain employs TRBV11-2 and TRBJ1-4; TRBD1 matches 10 bases. The CDR3 runs 15 residues. Unmatched junction bases numbered 5, after V lost 6 bases and J lost 4 bases. Germline V gives CDR1 SGHAT, CDR2 FQNNGV. The CDR3: CASRQTGGGNEKLFF. CDR3 DNA: TGTGCCAGCAGACAGACAGGGGGCGGTAATGAAAAACTGTTTTTT.

V is TRBV7-9 and J is TRBJ2-2, with TRBD1 matching 10 bases. The CDR3 loop spans 16 amino acids. Germline V gene sequence: CDR1 SEHNR, CDR2 FQNEAQ (reference sequence). V lost 6 bases to trimming and J lost 0 bases; unmatched junction nucleotides: 4. The chain's CDR3 is CASSSDRGPNTGELFF. CDR3 nucleotide sequence: TGTGCCAGCAGTTCCGACAGGGGGCCGAACACCGGGGAGCTGTTTTTT.

The genes are TRBV6-5 and TRBJ2-7; D may be TRBD2 (5 bases). Trimming removed 10 bases at V and 3 bases at J, with 19 bases between. Germline loops: CDR1 MNHEY, CDR2 SVGAGI. This CDR3 region has 14 residues. The CDR3 bases are TGTGCCACGAGGGCGTCAGTAAATAACTACGAGCAGTACTTC. It is translated as CATRASVNNYEQYF.

This clone has a handful of counts. The V and J genes are TRBV7-9 and TRBJ2-7, with 8 nucleotides matching TRBD1. The length of the CDR3 is 15 residues. CDR1 is SEHNR and CDR2 is FQNEAQ in the germline V gene (reference sequence). J gave up 5 bases and V 5 bases, and 11 bases lay outside the gene matches. The CDR3 nucleotides read TGTGCCAGCAGCCCACGGACAGGGCTCATCCACGAGCAGTACTTC. Its protein is CASSPRTGLIHEQYF.

The gene calls are TRBV4-3 and TRBJ2-3, with D possibly being TRBD1 (6 bases). The V gene lost 0 bases and the J gene lost 4 bases, with 8 bases spanning the gap. This CDR3 is 14 amino acids long. Per germline, CDR1 LGHNA and CDR2 YSLEER. The CDR3 region is CASSQEQGADTQYF. Here the CDR3 DNA reads TGCGCCAGCAGCCAAGAACAGGGTGCAGATACGCAGTATTTT.

The chain is built from TRBV7-9 and TRBJ2-5, with 10 bases that match TRBD2. Germline CDR1 is SEHNR and CDR2 is FQNEAQ (reference sequence). The junction had 9 bases not matched to a gene; V was cut back by 6 bases and J by 2 bases. The CDR3 spans 16 residues. The CDR3 DNA reads TGTGCCAGCAGTCCGTGGACTAGCGGAGATCAAGAGACCCAGTACTTC. Translated, it gives CASSPWTSGDQETQYF.

J is TRBJ2-1 and V is TRBV27, with D uncertain. Germline V gene lookup returns CDR1 MNHEY and CDR2 SMNVEV (reference sequence). The V and J ends lost 6 bases and 4 bases respectively, with 10 bases between them. This CDR3 contains 13 residues. DNA of the CDR3: TGTGCCAGCAGCAACAGTGTTTACAATGAGCAGTTCTTC. Translation gives CASSNSVYNEQFF.

The genes are TRBV7-8 and TRBJ2-5; 8 bases fit TRBD2. With 1 base clipped from V and 2 bases from J, the junction kept 12 bases outside the gene matches. The germline gives CDR1 SGHVS, CDR2 FQNEAQ. CDR3 size: 18 residues. CDR3 nucleotide sequence: TGTGCCAGCAGCTTAGTACGATCGGGAGGGATAGAACAAGAGACCCAGTACTTC. This codes for CASSLVRSGGIEQETQYF.

The rearrangement uses TRBV4-3 and TRBJ2-1; weak D call: TRBD1 (6 bases). This CDR3 comprises 21 residues. Trimming pared 5 bases from V and 0 bases from J, leaving 29 bases between. Germline V lookup: CDR1 LGHNA, CDR2 YSLEER. The CDR3, as DNA: TGCGCCAGCAGCGTTGCCCCCACAGGGACGCGGAAGAGGAGCTCCTACAATGAGCAGTTCTTC. Its protein product is CASSVAPTGTRKRSSYNEQFF.

The chain recombines TRBV9 with TRBJ1-1, with D possibly matching TRBD1 (5 bases). CDR3 size: 16 residues. The V gene's germline CDR1 is SGDLS and CDR2 YYNGEE. V dropped 3 bases and J dropped 3 bases, with 18 bases sitting between them. The CDR3 DNA reads TGTGCCAGCAGCGGTGTAAGTAGTCGGGGACACACTGAAGCTTTCTTT. Its protein product is CASSGVSSRGHTEAFF. Drawing the rest from reference TRBV9 and TRBJ1-1, the complete variable domain is DSGVTQTPKHLITATGQRVTLRCSPRSGDLSVYWYQQSLDQGLQFLIQYYNGEERAKGNILERFSAQQFPDLHSELNLSSLELGDSALYFCASSGVSSRGHTEAFFGQGTRLTVV.

V usage is TRBV28 and J usage is TRBJ2-7; 14 bases line up with TRBD2. Per the germline V gene, CDR1 is MDHEN and CDR2 is SYDVKM. The length of the CDR3 is 17 residues. Trimming removed 5 bases from V and 3 bases from J; junction bases left unmatched: 9. The CDR3 loop reads CASSRTSGRIEGYEQYF. CDR3 nucleotides: TGTGCCAGCAGTCGGACTAGCGGGAGGATAGAAGGCTACGAGCAGTACTTC.

J is TRBJ1-4 and V is TRBV7-9; maybe TRBD1 (5 bases). CDR1 is SEHNR, CDR2 FQNEAQ, per germline (reference sequence). CDR3 size: 14 residues. V lost 1 base and J 8 bases, leaving 11 bases between the germline ends. For the CDR3, the DNA is TGTGCCAGCAGCTTAGGGTTGGGGACGGAAAAACTGTTTTTT. This codes for CASSLGLGTEKLFF.

V usage is TRBV7-9 and J usage is TRBJ1-4, with unresolved D. Trimming cost V 2 bases and J 4 bases, with 8 bases left between them. Per the germline V gene, CDR1 is SEHNR and CDR2 is FQNEAQ (reference sequence). The CDR3 runs 14 residues. The CDR3 bases are TGTGCCAGCAGCTTACGGATAGATAATGAAAAACTGTTTTTT. It codes for CASSLRIDNEKLFF.

V is TRBV5-1 and J is TRBJ2-7, with D maybe TRBD2 (5 bases). The CDR3 is made up of 15 amino acids. The germline CDR1 and CDR2 sequences are SGHRS and YFSETQ. V gave up 4 bases and J gave up 4 bases, with 18 bases separating them. The CDR3 bases are TGCGCCAGCAGCCCCGGGGATCCCTTTGGGTACGAGCAGTACTTC. Its protein product is CASSPGDPFGYEQYF.

J is TRBJ2-7 and V is TRBV4-1; no clear D. Germline lookup yields CDR1 MGHRA and CDR2 YSYEKL. This CDR3 spans 14 amino acids. Trimming left V 0 bases short and J 3 bases short, with 9 bases between. The CDR3 coding sequence is TGCGCCAGCAGCCAAGATCGGTGGAGCTACGAGCAGTACTTC. Residues: CASSQDRWSYEQYF.

The V and J genes are TRBV11-2 and TRBJ2-5, with 16 bases identical to TRBD2. J was trimmed by 1 base and V by 4 bases; bases with no gene match: 3. Germline CDR1 reads SGHAT; CDR2 reads FQNNGV. The CDR3 runs 17 residues. The CDR3 DNA reads as TGTGCCAGCAGCTCTGGGACTAGCGGGAGGGCCCAAGAGACCCAGTACTTC. It specifies CASSSGTSGRAQETQYF.

CDR3 protein: CSVVSGQGANYEQYF. The CDR3 DNA follows: TGCAGCGTTGTATCCGGACAGGGGGCGAACTACGAGCAGTACTTC. V usage is TRBV29-1 and J usage is TRBJ2-7; 11 bases are shared with TRBD1. Trimming cost V 4 bases and J 3 bases; bases outside gene matches: 8. CDR3 length: 15 amino acids. The germline V gene encodes CDR1 SQVTM and CDR2 ANQGSEA.

V gene TRBV7-9 combines with J gene TRBJ2-3, with 13 positions matching TRBD2. The J segment lost 2 bases and the V segment lost 0 bases, leaving 2 bases of the junction unmatched. The CDR3 totals 17 residues. The V gene's germline CDR1 is SEHNR and CDR2 FQNEAQ (reference sequence). The CDR3 DNA reads as TGTGCCAGCAGCTTAGCACTAGCGGGAGGGCCCACAGATACGCAGTATTTT. Its translation is CASSLALAGGPTDTQYF.

The chain couples TRBV13 to TRBJ2-7; D uncertain. V shed 5 bases and J shed 3 bases, with 11 bases lying between them. The germline CDR1 and CDR2 sequences are PRHDT and FYEKMQ (reference sequence). The CDR3 contains 13 residues. The CDR3 sequence: CASSLGKNYEQYF. The CDR3 DNA sequence: TGTGCCAGCAGCCTGGGGAAGAACTACGAGCAGTACTTC.

The chain joins TRBV7-2 to TRBJ2-3; 7 nucleotides line up with TRBD1. Per the germline V gene, CDR1 is SGHTA and CDR2 is FQGNSA. This CDR3 has 15 residues. Germline trimming cut 5 bases from V and 2 bases from J; bases unmatched to any gene: 7. This CDR3 reads CASSPWGQTTDTQYF. The CDR3 DNA reads TGTGCCAGCAGCCCATGGGGACAGACCACAGATACGCAGTATTTT.

The rearrangement uses TRBV27 and TRBJ2-7, with unresolved D. This CDR3 has 17 residues. Germline V gene lookup returns CDR1 MNHEY and CDR2 SMNVEV (reference sequence). Trimming removed 5 bases at V and 0 bases at J, with 20 bases between. The CDR3, as DNA: TGTGCCAGCAGTAACGACGCCCCTGACGGTTACTCCTACGAGCAGTACTTC. Its protein is CASSNDAPDGYSYEQYF.

This clone appeared a single time. This rearrangement joins TRBV5-5 to TRBJ2-7; D is possibly TRBD1 or TRBD2 (5 bases each). V gave up 7 bases and J gave up 5 bases, with 25 bases separating them. Germline V gene lookup returns CDR1 SGHKS and CDR2 YYEKEE (reference sequence). CDR3 length equals 16 residues. Here the CDR3 DNA reads TGTGCCAGCGAGCTAGGTCCTGGTGAGGGGCGGAACGAGCAGTACTTC. This encodes CASELGPGEGRNEQYF.

The chain couples TRBV11-2 to TRBJ2-7; 11 nucleotides line up with TRBD2. There are 15 residues in the CDR3. Trimming took 4 bases from V and 1 from J; bases not matched to a gene: 3. Germline CDR1 reads SGHAT; CDR2 reads FQNNGV. Written as DNA, the CDR3 is TGTGCCAGCAGCTCGGGACTAGCGGAATCCTACGAGCAGTACTTC. Residues: CASSSGLAESYEQYF.

The chain employs TRBV13 and TRBJ2-5, with 14 bases aligning to TRBD2. The CDR3 covers 15 residues. Trimming cost V 3 bases and J 4 bases; bases outside gene matches: 1. In germline, CDR1 is PRHDT, CDR2 FYEKMQ (reference sequence). In DNA form, the CDR3 reads TGTGCCAGCAGCTTTGGACTAGCGGGAGGAGAGACCCAGTACTTC. Its protein is CASSFGLAGGETQYF.

The chain uses TRBV9 and TRBJ2-1; 7 positions match TRBD1. CDR3 length: 13 residues. From germline, CDR1 is SGDLS and CDR2 YYNGEE. V shed 3 bases, J shed 7 bases, and the junction held 4 bases outside the gene matches. The CDR3 reads CASSAGQRNEQFF. CDR3 sequence (DNA): TGTGCCAGCAGCGCGGGACAGCGGAATGAGCAGTTCTTC.

In this sample, this clone turned up once. The chain combines TRBV2 with TRBJ1-1, with D possibly matching TRBD1 (5 bases). The germline CDR1 and CDR2 sequences are SNHLY and FYNNEI. The V end lost 0 bases, the J end lost 1 base, and 18 bases lay between the germline ends. The CDR3 consists of 18 residues. The CDR3 region is CASSEAGSTMGPNTEAFF. The CDR3 DNA reads TGTGCCAGCAGTGAAGCGGGGTCTACGATGGGGCCGAACACTGAAGCTTTCTTT.